This T cell receptor (beta chain) was captured in a study of cytomegalovirus exposure and HLA in healthy donors. 60 Vbeta and 13 Jbeta primers were used in PCR. TCRdb keeps only in-frame clones here, not all; method: immunoSEQ multiplex PCR. Of approximately 140,000 clones in the sample, 60% to 85% are singletons; the top ten hold more than 0.95%. Regarding the study as a whole: In an earlier analysis, in 540 or so donors, most V segments appeared productive either ~87% or ~30% of the time. An analysis was carried out at a later point. It showed that HLA-associated TCR beta chains were more clonally expanded than equally common non-associated chains. What was likely a sequencing artifact was a cluster of highly shared sequence variants. The classifier was said to identify cytomegalovirus status with high specificity and sensitivity.

The CDR3 sequence is 16 residues long. J was trimmed by 3 bases and V by 5 bases; bases with no gene match: 11. The germline CDR1 and CDR2 sequences are SEHNR and FQNEAQ (reference sequence). Concerning this clone: Its cognate antigen is unknown.

Sequenced material: PBMCs. The rearrangement uses TRBV7-9 and TRBJ2-7; TRBD2 aligns across 9 bases. The sequence was collected from a man aged 18 to 30 in good health and CMV-seronegative. CDR3 bases: TGTGCCAGCAGCCCCAGGGGCGGGGGGGCGGTCTACGAGCAGTACTTC. Residues: CASSPRGGGAVYEQYF. The variable domain in full, completed from reference TRBV7-9 and TRBJ2-7, reads DTGVSQNPRHKITKRGQNVTFRCDPISEHNRLYWYRQTLGQGPEFLTYFQNEAQLEKSRLLSDRFSAERPKGSFSTLEIQRTEQGDSAMYLCASSPRGGGAVYEQYFGPGTRLTVT.